These 19 T cell receptor beta chains came from one sample sequenced in a study of CD8+CD57+ T cells in acquired aplastic anemia. Genomic DNA provided the template from which TCR beta VDJ and CDR3 profiles were obtained. From the reads, TCRdb called clonotypes with MiXCR, one entry per CDR3 protein. Here the sample spans a few hundred thousand distinct CDR3 sequences, around 30% being singletons. Sequencing was done on patients that had shown CD8+CD57+ cell expansion by flow cytometry. Input material: sorted CD4+, CD8+, or CD8+CD57+ T cells (not recorded which) from PBMCs. The receptor set was obtained from a human donor with aplastic anemia.

CDR3 nucleotides: TGTGCCAGCAGCCAAGATCGGGGACAGGGGGAACTCGAGCAGTACTTC. This encodes CASSQDRGQGELEQYF. J is TRBJ2-7 and V is TRBV4-2; 11 nucleotides line up with TRBD1. The ends lost 0 bases at V and 6 bases at J; junction bases unmatched: 7. This CDR3 is built from 16 residues. Germline loops: CDR1 LGHNA, CDR2 YNFKEQ.

This clonotype was counted at least ten times. The rearrangement links TRBV20-1 to TRBJ1-1; maybe TRBD1 (6 bases). Trimming cost V 0 bases and J 5 bases, with 16 bases left between them. The V gene's germline CDR1 is DFQATT and CDR2 SNEGSKA (reference sequence). The CDR3 totals 15 residues. CDR3 amino acids: CSARETGIRETEAFF. CDR3 nucleotides: TGCAGTGCTAGAGAAACAGGGATTCGGGAGACTGAAGCTTTCTTT.

On this clonotype itself: A read error may be the cause here, since a much bigger clone is one base away. The chain has TRBV25-1 and TRBJ2-7; D gene unclear. The V end lost 8 bases, the J end lost 6 bases, and 11 bases lay between the germline ends. Germline lookup yields CDR1 MGHDK and CDR2 SYGVNS. The CDR3 covers 11 residues. CDR3 protein: CASCGRSEQYF. In DNA form, the CDR3 reads TGTGCCAGCTGCGGTCGGAGCGAGCAGTACTTC.

Worth noting for this clonotype: A much larger clone is a single base away; this may be a read error. The CDR3 does not end in the conserved phenylalanine or tryptophan, so this is likely a read error. The V gene is TRBV9, the J gene TRBJ2-7, with 11 bases identical to TRBD2. Trimming at V came to 0 bases and at J to 3 bases, leaving 5 bases not matched to a gene. This CDR3 is 16 amino acids long. CDR1 is SGDLS and CDR2 is YYNGEE in the germline V gene. The CDR3 spells CASSVGASGRNYEQYS. The CDR3 nucleotides are TGTGCCAGCAGCGTAGGGGCTAGCGGGAGGAACTACGAGCAGTACTCC.

The chain combines TRBV20-1 with TRBJ2-5; D gene unclear. This CDR3 spans 13 amino acids. Germline loops: CDR1 DFQATT, CDR2 SNEGSKA (reference sequence). V was cut by 5 bases and J by 1 base, with 11 bases left in between. The CDR3 bases are TGCAGTGCTCCAGGCCTCCCCCAAGAGACCCAGTACTTC. It is translated as CSAPGLPQETQYF.

This clonotype occurred a few times. This chain joins TRBV25-1 and TRBJ2-1, with D possibly TRBD1 on 6 matching bases. This CDR3 is 15 amino acids long. The V end was cut by 3 bases, the J end by 6 bases, with 15 bases between. Germline V gene lookup returns CDR1 MGHDK and CDR2 SYGVNS. CDR3: CASSEVTGSFNEQFF. Written as DNA, the CDR3 is TGTGCCAGCAGTGAGGTTACAGGGAGTTTCAATGAGCAGTTCTTC. Variable domain in full (rest from reference TRBV25-1 and TRBJ2-1): EADIYQTPRYLVIGTGKKITLECSQTMGHDKMYWYQQDPGMELHLIHYSYGVNSTEKGDLSSESTVSRIRTEHFPLTLESARPSHTSQYLCASSEVTGSFNEQFFGPGTRLTVL.

This clonotype was detected a few times. The chain joins TRBV12-3 or TRBV12-4 to TRBJ2-1, with D tentatively TRBD1 (6 bases). Trimming pared 7 bases from V and 7 bases from J, leaving 14 bases between. The CDR3 sequence is 13 residues long. CDR3 bases: TGTGCCAGCATCGGGACACGAAGAAATGAGCAGTTCTTC. Amino acids: CASIGTRRNEQFF.

In this sample, this clonotype turned up many times. The rearrangement links TRBV29-1 to TRBJ2-3; D is perhaps TRBD2 (6 bases). The CDR3 consists of 15 residues. Germline CDR1 and CDR2: SQVTM and ANQGSEA. Between the trimmed V and J ends, which lost 4 bases and 4 bases, there was a span of 18 bases. The CDR3 spells CSVGISSVRSDTQYF. CDR3 nucleotides: TGCAGCGTTGGAATTTCTAGCGTTAGGTCAGATACGCAGTATTTT.

Worth noting for this clonotype: The junction differs from germline at one of its ends, possibly a read error. V gene TRBV27 combines with J gene TRBJ1-5; the D gene is possibly TRBD1 (6 bases). The CDR3 is 14 amino acids. Germline V gives CDR1 MNHEY, CDR2 SMNVEV (reference sequence). DNA for the CDR3: TGTCCCAGCAGGGGAACTTATAGCAACCAGCCCCAGCATTTT. Its translation: CPSRGTYSNQPQHF.

This clonotype was counted only a few times. The chain carries TRBV3-1 and TRBJ2-1; no reliable D call. Germline CDR1 reads LGHDT; CDR2 reads YNNKEL (reference sequence). The CDR3 contains 11 residues. V dropped 10 bases and J dropped 5 bases, with 9 bases sitting between them. The CDR3 DNA follows: TGTGCCACCGCCCTCGACAATGAGCAGTTCTTC. Translated: CATALDNEQFF.

The chain joins TRBV7-3 to TRBJ2-2; 7 bases are shared with TRBD1. V gave up 5 bases and J gave up 4 bases; unmatched junction bases: 4. This CDR3 has 14 residues. Germline CDR1 and CDR2: SGHTA and FQGTGA. Here the CDR3 reads CASSNDRVTGELFF. CDR3 coding DNA: TGTGCCAGCAGCAACGACAGGGTCACCGGGGAGCTGTTTTTT.

This clonotype was counted only a few times. The chain uses TRBV6-5 and TRBJ1-3, with D possibly TRBD1 on 5 matching bases. Trimming took off 0 bases at V and 9 bases at J, with 9 bases between the two ends. This CDR3 spans 13 amino acids. CDR1 and CDR2 from the germline V gene are MNHEY and SVGAGI. In DNA form, the CDR3 reads TGTGCCAGCAGTTACTCGTTCACAGGCACCATATATTTT. It translates to CASSYSFTGTIYF.

There are many counts of this clonotype. V gene TRBV10-3 combines with J gene TRBJ1-1; 9 nucleotides agree with TRBD1. The trim removed 4 bases at V and 5 bases at J, leaving 8 bases unmatched. Germline lookup yields CDR1 ENHRY and CDR2 SYGVKD. The CDR3 extends over 15 amino acids. CDR3 region: CAISAGTGWSTEAFF. CDR3 DNA sequence: TGTGCCATCAGTGCTGGGACAGGGTGGTCGACTGAAGCTTTCTTT.

The chain couples TRBV2 to TRBJ1-6; D gene ambiguous. V was shortened by 8 bases and J by 10 bases, with 18 bases between the two germline ends. In germline, CDR1 is SNHLY, CDR2 FYNNEI. CDR3 length: 14 amino acids. CDR3 sequence reads: CASVVGRVRSPLHF. The CDR3 nucleotides are TGTGCCAGCGTCGTTGGGAGGGTAAGGTCACCCCTCCACTTT.

Many counts were recorded for this clonotype. V gene TRBV7-9 combines with J gene TRBJ1-2; D is uncertain. This CDR3 comprises 14 residues. The V and J ends lost 2 bases and 3 bases respectively, with 10 bases between them. Looked up from germline, CDR1 is SEHNR and CDR2 is FQNEAQ (reference sequence). CDR3 bases: TGTGCCAGCAGCTTAAATTTGGCAGACTATGGCTACACCTTC. Translating gives CASSLNLADYGYTF.

The chain carries TRBV19 and TRBJ2-3; 8 bases fit TRBD1. The V segment lost 7 bases and the J segment 1 base; nucleotides outside the gene matches: 7. The CDR3 is 15 residues long. Germline V lookup: CDR1 LNHDA, CDR2 SQIVND (reference sequence). The CDR3 loop is CASIQGQGRTDTQYF. The CDR3 DNA sequence: TGTGCCAGTATCCAAGGACAGGGCCGCACAGATACGCAGTATTTT.

The table lists this clonotype with a few counts. The chain couples TRBV11-2 to TRBJ1-2, with D tentatively TRBD1 (6 bases). Deletions cut 3 bases from V and 5 bases from J, with 22 bases between. The germline V gene has CDR1 SGHAT and CDR2 FQNNGV. The CDR3 contains 17 residues. The CDR3: CASSFKGRGVFTYGYTF. Here the CDR3 DNA reads TGTGCCAGCAGCTTCAAGGGCAGGGGAGTCTTTACTTATGGCTACACCTTC.

This clonotype was seen many times. The chain joins TRBV20-1 to TRBJ2-7, with D unclear. Germline loops: CDR1 DFQATT, CDR2 SNEGSKA (reference sequence). V lost 5 bases and J 6 bases, leaving 11 bases between the germline ends. The CDR3 loop spans 11 amino acids. This CDR3 is CSAGDLPEQYF. The CDR3 nucleotides read TGCAGTGCTGGCGACCTGCCCGAGCAGTACTTC.

The chain carries TRBV7-2 and TRBJ1-2, with TRBD1 matching 11 bases. Germline V lookup: CDR1 SGHTA, CDR2 FQGNSA. Trimming cost V 5 bases and J 7 bases; bases outside gene matches: 9. The CDR3 has 15 amino acids. CDR3 residues: CASSQNRGQGVGYTF. DNA of the CDR3: TGTGCCAGCAGCCAAAACCGGGGACAGGGGGTTGGCTACACCTTC. The full variable domain, completed using reference TRBV7-2 and TRBJ1-2, is GAGVSQSPSNKVTEKGKDVELRCDPISGHTALYWYRQSLGQGLEFLIYFQGNSAPDKSGLPSDRFSAERTGGSVSTLTIQRTQQEDSAVYLCASSQNRGQGVGYTFGSGTRLTVV.